A single sample gave rise to the 2 T cell receptor beta chains below, sequenced in a study of CD8+ T cells in alopecia areata. Treatment here: oral pan-JAK inhibitor, 5-10 mg twice daily. RNA, once extracted, was reverse transcribed into cDNA for use as the sequencing template. Clones were read by immunoSEQ multiplex PCR, and TCRdb kept only the in-frame ones, dropping some. The table includes under 150,000 clones, 50% to 65% detected once. The sequences come from CD4+ T cells sorted from blood, collected at week 24, from a patient treated with tofacitinib. Receptors originate from a human donor with alopecia areata.

The V gene is TRBV2, the J gene TRBJ1-1; D remains unclear. V was pared by 2 bases and J by 0 bases, with 10 bases between. This CDR3 spans 15 amino acids. Germline V gene sequence: CDR1 SNHLY, CDR2 FYNNEI. The CDR3 sequence is CASSEFGTVNTEAFF. In nucleotides, the CDR3 is TGTGCCAGCAGTGAATTTGGAACGGTGAACACTGAAGCTTTCTTT.

The chain's CDR3 is CASSQATSEGQETQYF. CDR3 sequence (DNA): TGTGCCAGCAGCCAAGCCACTAGTGAGGGACAAGAGACCCAGTACTTC. The rearrangement uses TRBV4-2 and TRBJ2-5; D possibly corresponds to TRBD2 (5 bases). The V and J ends lost 1 base and 2 bases respectively, with 14 bases between them. Per germline, CDR1 LGHNA and CDR2 YNFKEQ. This CDR3 has 16 residues.